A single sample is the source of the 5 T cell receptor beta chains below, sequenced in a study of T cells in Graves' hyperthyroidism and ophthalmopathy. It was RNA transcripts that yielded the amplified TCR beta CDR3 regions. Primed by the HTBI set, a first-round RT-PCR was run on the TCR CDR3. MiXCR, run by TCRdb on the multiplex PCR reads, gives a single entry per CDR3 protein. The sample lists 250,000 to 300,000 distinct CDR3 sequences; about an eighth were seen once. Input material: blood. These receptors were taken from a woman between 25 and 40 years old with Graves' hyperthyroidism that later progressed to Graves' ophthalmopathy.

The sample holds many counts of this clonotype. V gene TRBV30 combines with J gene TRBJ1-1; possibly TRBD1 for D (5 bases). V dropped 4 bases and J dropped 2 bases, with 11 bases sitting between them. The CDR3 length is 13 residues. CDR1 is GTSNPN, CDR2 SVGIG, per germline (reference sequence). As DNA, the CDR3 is TGTGCCTGGACCAGGGACCTTAACACTGAAGCTTTCTTT. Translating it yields CAWTRDLNTEAFF.

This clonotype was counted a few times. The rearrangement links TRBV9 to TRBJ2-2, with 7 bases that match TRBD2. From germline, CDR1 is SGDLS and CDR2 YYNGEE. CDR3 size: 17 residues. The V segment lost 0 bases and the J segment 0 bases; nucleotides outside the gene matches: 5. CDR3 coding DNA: TGTGCCAGCAGCGTAGAAGGAGCGGGGTCGAACACCGGGGAGCTGTTTTTT. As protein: CASSVEGAGSNTGELFF.

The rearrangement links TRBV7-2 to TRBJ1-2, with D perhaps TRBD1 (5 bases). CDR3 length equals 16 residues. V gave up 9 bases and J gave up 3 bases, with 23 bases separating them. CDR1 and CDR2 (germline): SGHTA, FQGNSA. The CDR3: CASSIELAGSDYGYTF. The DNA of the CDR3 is TGTGCCAGTAGTATAGAATTGGCAGGGTCGGACTATGGCTACACCTTC. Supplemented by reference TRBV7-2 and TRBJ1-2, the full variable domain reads GAGVSQSPSNKVTEKGKDVELRCDPISGHTALYWYRQSLGQGLEFLIYFQGNSAPDKSGLPSDRFSAERTGGSVSTLTIQRTQQEDSAVYLCASSIELAGSDYGYTFGSGTRLTVV.

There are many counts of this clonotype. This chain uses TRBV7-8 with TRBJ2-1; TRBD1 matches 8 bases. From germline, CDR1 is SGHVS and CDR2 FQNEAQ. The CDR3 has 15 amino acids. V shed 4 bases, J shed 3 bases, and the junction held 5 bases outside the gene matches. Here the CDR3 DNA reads TGTGCCAGCAGCTCACAGGGGGTTTTCTACAATGAGCAGTTCTTC. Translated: CASSSQGVFYNEQFF.

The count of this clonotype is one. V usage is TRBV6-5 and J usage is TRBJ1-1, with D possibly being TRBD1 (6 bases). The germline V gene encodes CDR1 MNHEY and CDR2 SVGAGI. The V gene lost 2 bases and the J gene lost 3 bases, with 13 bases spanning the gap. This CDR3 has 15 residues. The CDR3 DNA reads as TGTGCCAGCAGTTACCTGCCGGGGGGCGACACTGAAGCTTTCTTT. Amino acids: CASSYLPGGDTEAFF.